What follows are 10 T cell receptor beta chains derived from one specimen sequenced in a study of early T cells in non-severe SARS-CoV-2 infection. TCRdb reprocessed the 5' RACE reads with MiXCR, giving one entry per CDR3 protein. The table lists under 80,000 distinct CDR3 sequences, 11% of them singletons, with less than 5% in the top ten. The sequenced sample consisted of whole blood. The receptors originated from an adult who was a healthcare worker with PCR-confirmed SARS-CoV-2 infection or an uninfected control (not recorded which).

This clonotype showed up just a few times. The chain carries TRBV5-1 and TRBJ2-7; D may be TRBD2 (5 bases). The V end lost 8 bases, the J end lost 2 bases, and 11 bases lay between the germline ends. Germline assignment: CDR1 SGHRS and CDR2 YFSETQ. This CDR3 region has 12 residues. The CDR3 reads CASADLTYEQYF. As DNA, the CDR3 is TGCGCCAGTGCGGACTTAACCTACGAGCAGTACTTC.

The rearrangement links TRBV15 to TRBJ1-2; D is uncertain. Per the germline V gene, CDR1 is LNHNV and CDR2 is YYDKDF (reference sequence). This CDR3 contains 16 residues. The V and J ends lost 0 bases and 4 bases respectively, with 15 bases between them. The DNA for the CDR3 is TGTGCCACCAGCAGAGATCGTGGACTGCGGGCCTATGGCTACACCTTC. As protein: CATSRDRGLRAYGYTF.

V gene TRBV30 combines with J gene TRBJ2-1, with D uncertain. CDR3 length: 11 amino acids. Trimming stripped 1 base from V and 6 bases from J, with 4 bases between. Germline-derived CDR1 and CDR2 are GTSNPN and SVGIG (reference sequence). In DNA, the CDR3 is TGTGCCTGGAGTGAAGGCAATGAGCAGTTCTTC. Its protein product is CAWSEGNEQFF.

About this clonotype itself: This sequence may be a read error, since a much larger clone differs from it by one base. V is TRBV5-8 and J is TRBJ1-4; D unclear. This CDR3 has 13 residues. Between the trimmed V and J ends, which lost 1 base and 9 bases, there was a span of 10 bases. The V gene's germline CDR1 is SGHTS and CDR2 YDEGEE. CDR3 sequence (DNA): TGTGCCAGCAGCTTGTATCACCGCCAAAAACTGTTTTTT. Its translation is CASSLYHRQKLFF.

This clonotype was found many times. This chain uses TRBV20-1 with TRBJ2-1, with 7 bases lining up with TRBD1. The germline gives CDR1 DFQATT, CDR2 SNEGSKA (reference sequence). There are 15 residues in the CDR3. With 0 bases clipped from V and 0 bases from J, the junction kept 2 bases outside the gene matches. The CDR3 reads CSARDRDSSYNEQFF. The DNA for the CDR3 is TGCAGTGCTAGAGACCGGGACAGCTCCTACAATGAGCAGTTCTTC.

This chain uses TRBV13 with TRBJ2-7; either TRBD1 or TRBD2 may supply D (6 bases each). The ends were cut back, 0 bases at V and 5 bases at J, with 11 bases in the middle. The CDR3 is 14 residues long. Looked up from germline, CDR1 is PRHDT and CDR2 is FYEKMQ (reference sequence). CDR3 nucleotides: TGTGCCAGCAGCTTAGGACAGGGAGGCAACGAGCAGTACTTC. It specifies CASSLGQGGNEQYF.

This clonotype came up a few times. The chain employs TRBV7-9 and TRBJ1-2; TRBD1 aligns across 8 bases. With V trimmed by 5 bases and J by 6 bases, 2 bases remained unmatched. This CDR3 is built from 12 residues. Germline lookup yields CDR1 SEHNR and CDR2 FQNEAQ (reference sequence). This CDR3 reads CASSRTGNGYTF. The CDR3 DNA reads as TGTGCCAGCAGCCGGACAGGGAATGGCTACACCTTC.

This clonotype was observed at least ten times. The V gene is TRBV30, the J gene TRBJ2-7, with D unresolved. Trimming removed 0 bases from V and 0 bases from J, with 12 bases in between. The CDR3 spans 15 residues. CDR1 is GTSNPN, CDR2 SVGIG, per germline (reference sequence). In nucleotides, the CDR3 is TGTGCCTGGAGTGTAATGGCCGCCAGCTCCTACGAGCAGTACTTC. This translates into CAWSVMAASSYEQYF.

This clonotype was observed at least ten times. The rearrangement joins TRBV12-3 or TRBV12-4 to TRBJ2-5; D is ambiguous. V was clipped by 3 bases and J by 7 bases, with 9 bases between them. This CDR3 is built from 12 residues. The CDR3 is CASSFQTGTQYF. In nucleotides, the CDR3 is TGTGCCAGCAGTTTTCAGACGGGGACCCAGTACTTC.

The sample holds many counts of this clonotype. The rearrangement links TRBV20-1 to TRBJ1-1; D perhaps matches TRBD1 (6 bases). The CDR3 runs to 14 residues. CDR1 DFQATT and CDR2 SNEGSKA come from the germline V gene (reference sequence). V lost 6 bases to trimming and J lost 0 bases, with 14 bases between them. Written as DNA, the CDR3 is TGCAGTGCCCTCTCGGACAGTATGAACACTGAAGCTTTCTTT. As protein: CSALSDSMNTEAFF.